This T cell receptor (beta chain) was captured in a study of blood T cell repertoires in COVID-19. Whole-study context: The United States, Italy and Spain provided the acute and convalescent COVID-19 samples. PBMCs, B-cell-depleted T cells, or T cells provided the cDNA or gDNA that made up the material.

V gave up 4 bases and J gave up 1 base; unmatched junction bases: 3. This CDR3 has 14 amino acids. CDR1 LGHDT and CDR2 YNNKEL come from the germline V gene (reference sequence). In the original workflow: Nucleated cell counts were estimated from reference gene primer amplification. Profiling relied on immunoSEQ multiplex PCR, and the TCRdb table lists in-frame clones only, not all of them. V, J and clone size reflect that table, while D and trimming were determined from the DNA. Altogether 180,000 or so clones are present, approximately 83% being singletons, with the ten largest covering roughly 8.6%.

The sequenced sample was peripheral blood. This chain uses TRBV3-1 (or the pseudogene TRBV3-2) with TRBJ2-5, with 7 bases aligning to TRBD2. The clonotype originates from a man between 60 and 75 years old with acute or convalescent COVID-19. The CDR3 DNA reads TGTGCCAGCAGCCCCTGGGGGGGCCAAGAGACCCAGTACTTC. It encodes CASSPWGGQETQYF.